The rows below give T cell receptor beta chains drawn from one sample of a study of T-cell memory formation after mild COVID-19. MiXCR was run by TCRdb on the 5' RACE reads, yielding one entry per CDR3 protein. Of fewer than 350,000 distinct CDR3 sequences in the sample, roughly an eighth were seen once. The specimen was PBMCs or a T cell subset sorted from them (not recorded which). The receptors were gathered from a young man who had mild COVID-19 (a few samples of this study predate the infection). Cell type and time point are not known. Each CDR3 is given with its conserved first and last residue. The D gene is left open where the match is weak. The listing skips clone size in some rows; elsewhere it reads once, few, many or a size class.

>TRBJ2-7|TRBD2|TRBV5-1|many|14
TGCGCCAGCAGCTCGACTAGCGGGATCTACGAGCAGTACTTC
CASSSTSGIYEQYF
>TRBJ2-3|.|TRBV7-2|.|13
TGTGCCAGCAGCCGACAGGTCACAGATACGCAGTATTTT
CASSRQVTDTQYF
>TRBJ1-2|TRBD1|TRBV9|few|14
TGTGCCAGCAGCGTAGGACAGGGCTCCTATGGCTACACCTTC
CASSVGQGSYGYTF
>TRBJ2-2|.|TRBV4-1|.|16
TGCGCCAGCAGCCAAGGGGGCAGCGGGCGCACCGGGGAGCTGTTTTTT
CASSQGGSGRTGELFF
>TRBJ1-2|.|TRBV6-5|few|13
TGTGCCAGCAGTCTCGGGCTCGGCCGACGTTACACCTTC
CASSLGLGRRYTF
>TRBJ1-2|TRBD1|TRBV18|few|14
TGTGCCAGCTCACCAGCCGGGACAGGTTATGGCTACACCTTC
CASSPAGTGYGYTF
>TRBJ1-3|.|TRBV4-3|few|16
TGCGCCAGCAGCCAAGAATGGGGACTGCTTGGAAACACCATATATTTT
CASSQEWGLLGNTIYF
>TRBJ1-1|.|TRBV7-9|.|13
TGTGCCAGCACCTCGGGGAGAATCACTGAAGCTTTCTTT
CASTSGRITEAFF
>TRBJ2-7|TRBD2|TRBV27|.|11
TGTGCCAGCTTTAGCGGGTACGAGCAGTACTTC
CASFSGYEQYF
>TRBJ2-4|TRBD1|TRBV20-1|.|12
TGCAGTGCTCGGGACAGGGATGACATTCAGTACTTC
CSARDRDDIQYF
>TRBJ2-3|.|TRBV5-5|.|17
TGTGCCAGCAGCTTGGTACCACGTCAAGGGCCGTGGGGTACGCAGTATTTT
CASSLVPRQGPWGTQYF
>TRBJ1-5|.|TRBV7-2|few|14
TGTGCCAGCAGCTTAGCGGACAGCGATCAGCCCCAGCATTTT
CASSLADSDQPQHF
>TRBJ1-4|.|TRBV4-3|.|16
TGCGCCAGCAGCCAAGATAGGGGGTCCAATGGTGAAAAACTGTTTTTT
CASSQDRGSNGEKLFF
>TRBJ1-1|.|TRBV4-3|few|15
TGCGCCAGCAGCCAAGGAATAGATCCTTACACTGAAGCTTTCTTT
CASSQGIDPYTEAFF
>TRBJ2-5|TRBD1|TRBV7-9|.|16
TGTGCCAGCAGCTTTACAGGGGTGGGTTTCCAAGAGACCCAGTACTTC
CASSFTGVGFQETQYF